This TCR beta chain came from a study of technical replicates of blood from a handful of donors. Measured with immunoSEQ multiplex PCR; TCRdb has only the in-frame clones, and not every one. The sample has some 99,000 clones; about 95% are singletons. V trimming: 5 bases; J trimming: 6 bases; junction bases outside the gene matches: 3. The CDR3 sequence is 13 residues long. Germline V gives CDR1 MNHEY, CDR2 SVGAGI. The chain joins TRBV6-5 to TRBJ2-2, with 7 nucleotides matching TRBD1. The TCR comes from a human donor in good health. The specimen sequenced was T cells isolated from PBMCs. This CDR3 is CASSNRGAGELFF. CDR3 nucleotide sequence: TGTGCCAGCAGTAACAGGGGTGCCGGGGAGCTGTTTTTT.